The 13 T cell receptor beta chains presented below share a single source sample, sequenced in a study of blood T cell repertoires in COVID-19. The data were produced by immunoSEQ multiplex PCR, yet TCRdb's version contains in-frame clones alone and is incomplete. The sample has some 120,000 clones; 79% are singletons. Sequenced material: peripheral blood. The receptor source for this set is a man in his forties with active or convalescent COVID-19.

Concerning this clone itself: Other DNA sequences within the sample encode an identical CDR3. This chain links TRBV5-1 with TRBJ2-5; TRBD1 aligns across 7 bases. Per germline, CDR1 SGHRS and CDR2 YFSETQ. Trimming took 4 bases from V and 3 from J; bases not matched to a gene: 6. The CDR3 spans 14 residues. The CDR3 protein is CASSLRQGEETQYF. The CDR3, as DNA: TGCGCCAGCAGCCTCCGACAGGGTGAAGAGACCCAGTACTTC.

The chain recombines TRBV6-6 with TRBJ1-1; a weak D match, TRBD1 (5 bases). Trimming shortened V by 0 bases and J by 2 bases, and 7 bases separated the two germline ends. This CDR3 has 14 residues. CDR1 MNHNY and CDR2 SVGAGI come from the germline V gene (reference sequence). The CDR3 nucleotides are TGTGCCAGCAGTTACTCGGGGGGTAACACTGAAGCTTTCTTT. Residues: CASSYSGGNTEAFF.

The CDR3 sequence is CASSLEQTYEQYF. The CDR3 nucleotides read TGTGCCAGCAGCTTGGAACAAACCTACGAGCAGTACTTC. V usage is TRBV5-6 and J usage is TRBJ2-7; D is unresolved. This CDR3 is 13 amino acids long. CDR1 and CDR2 (germline): SGHDT, YYEEEE. With 0 bases removed from V and 2 bases from J, the gap between germline ends came to 6 bases.

The chain uses TRBV5-1 and TRBJ2-1; D possibly corresponds to TRBD2 (6 bases). The CDR3 contains 15 residues. V was trimmed by 0 bases and J by 3 bases, leaving 10 bases between them. Looked up from germline, CDR1 is SGHRS and CDR2 is YFSETQ. This CDR3 reads CASSLGGLDYNEQFF. The DNA for the CDR3 is TGCGCCAGCAGCTTGGGGGGACTGGACTACAATGAGCAGTTCTTC.

In this sample, this clone turned up once. The chain links TRBV30 to TRBJ2-1, with unresolved D. The CDR3 is 13 amino acids. V lost 3 bases and J lost 10, with 16 bases in between. The germline gives CDR1 GTSNPN, CDR2 SVGIG (reference sequence). CDR3 sequence reads: CAWSPQLVGEQFF. CDR3 DNA sequence: TGTGCCTGGAGCCCACAACTCGTGGGCGAGCAGTTCTTC.

The chain uses TRBV28 and TRBJ2-5; 7 bases map to TRBD2. V dropped 5 bases and J dropped 7; count of bases not matched to a gene: 4. CDR3 length: 12 residues. Germline values: CDR1 MDHEN, CDR2 SYDVKM. This CDR3 reads CASSLSGGTQYF. The CDR3 nucleotides are TGTGCCAGCAGTCTATCGGGGGGGACCCAGTACTTC.

V is TRBV28 and J is TRBJ1-2; TRBD1 matches at 10 bases. The J segment lost 4 bases and the V segment lost 4 bases, leaving 6 bases of the junction unmatched. The germline V gene has CDR1 MDHEN and CDR2 SYDVKM. The CDR3 is 15 residues long. CDR3 coding DNA: TGTGCCAGCAGTTCCGGACAGGGGGGAAGCTATGGCTACACCTTC. Residues: CASSSGQGGSYGYTF.

The chain has TRBV11-3 and TRBJ2-4; the D is unclear. The V gene's germline CDR1 is SGHNT and CDR2 YENEEA. With 1 base removed from V and 0 bases from J, the gap between germline ends came to 4 bases. The CDR3 runs 14 residues. The CDR3 protein is CASSLAVAKNIQYF. The DNA of the CDR3 is TGTGCCAGCAGCTTAGCCGTAGCCAAAAACATTCAGTACTTC.

This chain joins TRBV4-2 and TRBJ2-1, with 16 bases fitting TRBD2. The CDR3 is 19 amino acids. J was trimmed by 6 bases and V by 3 bases; bases with no gene match: 11. The germline CDR1 and CDR2 sequences are LGHNA and YNFKEQ. The CDR3 reads CASSQETSGTSGRANEQFF. The DNA of the CDR3 is TGTGCCAGCAGCCAGGAAACTTCCGGGACTAGCGGGAGGGCCAATGAGCAGTTCTTC.

V gene TRBV12-5 combines with J gene TRBJ1-2; TRBD1 is a possible D gene (6 bases). In germline, CDR1 is LGHNT, CDR2 FRNRAP. The CDR3 is 13 amino acids. V lost 7 bases and J 4 bases, leaving 13 bases between the germline ends. Here the CDR3 reads CASVVDSAYGYTF. The CDR3 DNA is TGTGCTAGTGTTGTGGACAGTGCCTATGGCTACACCTTC.

This clone has just a few counts. This rearrangement joins TRBV2 to TRBJ1-1, with D maybe TRBD1 (5 bases). Germline values: CDR1 SNHLY, CDR2 FYNNEI. The CDR3 has 12 amino acids. Trimming left V 3 bases short and J 10 bases short, with 12 bases between. CDR3 nucleotide sequence: TGTGCCAGCAGTGACGGGGGAGTGGGAGCTTTCTTT. Residues: CASSDGGVGAFF.

The gene calls are TRBV7-2 and TRBJ2-2; no firm D call. There are 16 residues in the CDR3. Between the trimmed V and J ends, which lost 5 bases and 7 bases, there was a span of 20 bases. From germline, CDR1 is SGHTA and CDR2 FQGNSA. In DNA, the CDR3 is TGTGCCAGCAGCCCACGGATGCCCCTTCGGAGCGGGGAGCTGTTTTTT. Its protein product is CASSPRMPLRSGELFF.

The rearrangement joins TRBV6-5 to TRBJ1-4; D is undetermined. CDR1 and CDR2 (germline): MNHEY, SVGAGI. This CDR3 is 14 amino acids long. V was pared by 5 bases and J by 0 bases, with 7 bases between. The CDR3 region has the DNA TGTGCCAGCAGTCCGGGATCAACTAATGAAAAACTGTTTTTT. It encodes CASSPGSTNEKLFF.